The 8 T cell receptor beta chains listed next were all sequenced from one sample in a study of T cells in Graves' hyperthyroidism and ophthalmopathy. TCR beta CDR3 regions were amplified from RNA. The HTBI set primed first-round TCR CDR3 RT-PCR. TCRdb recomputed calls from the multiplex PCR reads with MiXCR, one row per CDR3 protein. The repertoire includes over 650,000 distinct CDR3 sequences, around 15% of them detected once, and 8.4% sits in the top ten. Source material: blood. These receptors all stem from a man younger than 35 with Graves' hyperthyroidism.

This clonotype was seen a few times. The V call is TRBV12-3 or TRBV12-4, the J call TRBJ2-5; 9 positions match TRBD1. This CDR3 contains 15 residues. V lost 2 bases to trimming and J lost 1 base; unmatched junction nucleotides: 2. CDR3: CASSLTGGRQETQYF. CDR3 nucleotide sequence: TGTGCCAGCAGTTTAACAGGGGGCCGCCAAGAGACCCAGTACTTC.

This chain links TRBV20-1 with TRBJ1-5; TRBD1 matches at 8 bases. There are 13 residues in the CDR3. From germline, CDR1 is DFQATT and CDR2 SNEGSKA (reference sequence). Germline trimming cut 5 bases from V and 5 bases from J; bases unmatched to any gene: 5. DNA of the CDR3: TGCAGTGCTGGTCAGGGGGCTGATCAGCCCCAGCATTTT. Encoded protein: CSAGQGADQPQHF.

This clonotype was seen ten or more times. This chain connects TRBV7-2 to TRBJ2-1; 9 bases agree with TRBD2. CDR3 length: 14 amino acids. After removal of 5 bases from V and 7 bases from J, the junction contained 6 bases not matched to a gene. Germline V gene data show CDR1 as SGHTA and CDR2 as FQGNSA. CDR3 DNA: TGTGCCAGCAGCCACGGACTAGCGCTAAATGAGCAGTTCTTC. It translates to CASSHGLALNEQFF.

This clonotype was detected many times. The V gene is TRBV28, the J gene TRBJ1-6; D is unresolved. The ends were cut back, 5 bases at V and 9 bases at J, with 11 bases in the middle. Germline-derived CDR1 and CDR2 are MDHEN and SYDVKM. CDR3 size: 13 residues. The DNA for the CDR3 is TGTGCCAGCAGTCCCGCCCATTCTTCACCCCTCCACTTT. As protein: CASSPAHSSPLHF.

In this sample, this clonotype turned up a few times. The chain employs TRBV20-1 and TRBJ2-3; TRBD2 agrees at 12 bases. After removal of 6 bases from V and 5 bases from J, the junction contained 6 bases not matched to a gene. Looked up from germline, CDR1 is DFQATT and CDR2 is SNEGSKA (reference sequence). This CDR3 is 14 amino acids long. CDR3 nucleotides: TGCAGTGCCCTAGCGGGAGGGCCGGGAGATACGCAGTATTTT. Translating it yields CSALAGGPGDTQYF.

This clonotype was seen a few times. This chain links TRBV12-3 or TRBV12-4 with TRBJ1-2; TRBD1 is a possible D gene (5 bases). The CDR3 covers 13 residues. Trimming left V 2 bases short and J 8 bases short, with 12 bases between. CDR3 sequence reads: CASSLRGVGGYTF. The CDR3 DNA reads TGTGCCAGCAGTTTAAGAGGGGTAGGCGGCTACACCTTC.

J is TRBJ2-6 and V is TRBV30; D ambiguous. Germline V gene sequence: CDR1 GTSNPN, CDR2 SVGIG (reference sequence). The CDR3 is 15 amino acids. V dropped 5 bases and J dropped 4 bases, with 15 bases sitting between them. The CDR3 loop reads CAWSGWPSGANVLTF. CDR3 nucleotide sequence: TGTGCCTGGTCCGGTTGGCCATCCGGGGCCAACGTCCTGACTTTC.

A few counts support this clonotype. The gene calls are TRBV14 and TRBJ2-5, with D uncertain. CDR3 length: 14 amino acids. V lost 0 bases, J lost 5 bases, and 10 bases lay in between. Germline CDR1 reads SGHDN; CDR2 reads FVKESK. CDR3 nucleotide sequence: TGTGCCAGCAGCCAAGATCTGCGTGTGGAGACCCAGTACTTC. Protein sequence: CASSQDLRVETQYF.